This T cell receptor (beta chain) originates from a study of response to subunit inactivated influenza vaccine. TCRdb reanalysed the RT-PCR reads using MiXCR and keeps one entry per CDR3 protein. Counted here are 450,000 to 500,000 distinct CDR3 sequences, roughly 9.8% occurring once; the ten biggest clones make up roughly 12%. The germline gives CDR1 LGHDT, CDR2 YNNKEL (reference sequence). The junction had 7 bases not matched to a gene; V was cut back by 5 bases and J by 3 bases. The CDR3 is made up of 14 amino acids. The chain employs TRBV3-1 and TRBJ2-7; 7 nucleotides align to TRBD2. Sequencing was performed on PBMCs from blood, taken roughly 6 weeks after vaccination. The source is a man aged 50-60 years who received an inactivated influenza vaccine. The CDR3 coding sequence is TGTGCCAGCAGCAGGCGGGAGATTGGCTACGAGCAGTACTTC. Its translation is CASSRREIGYEQYF.